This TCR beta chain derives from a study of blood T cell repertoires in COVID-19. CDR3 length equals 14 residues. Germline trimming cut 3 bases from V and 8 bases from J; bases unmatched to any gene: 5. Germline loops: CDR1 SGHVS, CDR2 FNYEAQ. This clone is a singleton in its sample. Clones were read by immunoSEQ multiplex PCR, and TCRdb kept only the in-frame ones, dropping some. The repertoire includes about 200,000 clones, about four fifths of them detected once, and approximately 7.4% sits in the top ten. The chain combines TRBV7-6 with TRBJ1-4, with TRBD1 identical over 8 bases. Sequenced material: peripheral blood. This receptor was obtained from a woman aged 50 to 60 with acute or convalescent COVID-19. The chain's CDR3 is CASSLTGAPEKLFF. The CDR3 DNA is TGTGCCAGCAGCTTGACAGGGGCCCCCGAAAAACTGTTTTTT. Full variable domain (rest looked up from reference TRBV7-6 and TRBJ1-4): GAGVSQSPRYKVTKRGQDVALRCDPISGHVSLYWYRQALGQGPEFLTYFNYEAQQDKSGLPNDRFSAERPEGSISTLTIQRTEQRDSAMYRCASSLTGAPEKLFFGSGTQLSVL.